This TCR beta chain was identified during a study of cytomegalovirus exposure and HLA in healthy donors. Broader study findings: In vitro checks showed that a few CMV-associated chains really do target CMV antigens.

Use of 60 Vbeta and 13 Jbeta primers characterized the PCR. Sequencing was performed with immunoSEQ multiplex PCR; in TCRdb, only in-frame clones are kept and a portion is missing. The sample has approximately 220,000 clones; over 75% are singletons. The CDR3 is 16 residues long. V lost 0 bases and J 3 bases, leaving 16 bases between the germline ends. Per the germline V gene, CDR1 is SGHTS and CDR2 is YDEGEE. In the case of this clone: Antigen specificity is unknown.

The sequenced sample was PBMCs. This receptor was identified in a male donor in good health and CMV-seronegative. The chain joins TRBV5-8 to TRBJ2-7; the D gene is possibly TRBD2 (7 bases). The CDR3 DNA sequence: TGTGCCAGCAGCTTGGTCGGTGAAGGGGGGGGCTACGAGCAGTACTTC. Its protein product is CASSLVGEGGGYEQYF.